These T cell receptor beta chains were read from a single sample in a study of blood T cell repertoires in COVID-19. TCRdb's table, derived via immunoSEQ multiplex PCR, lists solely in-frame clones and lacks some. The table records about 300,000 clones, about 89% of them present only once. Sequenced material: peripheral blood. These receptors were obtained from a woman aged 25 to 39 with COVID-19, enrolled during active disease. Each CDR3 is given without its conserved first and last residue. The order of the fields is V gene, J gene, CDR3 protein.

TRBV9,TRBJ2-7,ASSGDREEEQY
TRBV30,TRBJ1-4,AWSVDPPQSNNEKLF
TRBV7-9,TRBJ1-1,ASSLNRDSETEAF
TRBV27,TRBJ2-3,ASSPLGAGRTDTQY
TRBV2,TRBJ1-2,ASSLTEYYGYT
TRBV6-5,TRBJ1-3,ASSYSNFGGGNTIY
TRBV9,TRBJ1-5,ASSVAGDSNQPQH
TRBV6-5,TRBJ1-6,ASKIRDRDNSPLH
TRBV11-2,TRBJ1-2,ASSPPGTQGSGYT
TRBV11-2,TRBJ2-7,ASSPGVRGSYEQY
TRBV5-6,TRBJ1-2,ASRPMTGDDGYT
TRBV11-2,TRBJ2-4,ASTPRAGYLAKNIQY
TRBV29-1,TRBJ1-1,SVRWQSLVEAF
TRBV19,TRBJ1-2,ASRRTGVDGYT
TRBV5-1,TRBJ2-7,ASSGLAGSYEQY
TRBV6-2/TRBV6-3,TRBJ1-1,ASSYHLLSTERSTEAF
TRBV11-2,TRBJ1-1,ASSFRTVPEAF
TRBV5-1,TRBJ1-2,ASSLEGQGPDGYT
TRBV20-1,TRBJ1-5,SASMGGGNQPQH
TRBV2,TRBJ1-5,ASHLTGYQPQH
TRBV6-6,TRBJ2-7,ASRQDYEQY
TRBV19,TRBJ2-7,ASSTPGAYEQY
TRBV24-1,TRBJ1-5,ATPNGEGWDQPQH
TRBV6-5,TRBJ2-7,ASSPRTDFYEQY
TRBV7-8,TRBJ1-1,ASSSRDRVAEAF
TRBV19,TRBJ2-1,ASSIGTESYNEQF
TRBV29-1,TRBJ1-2,SPGPFDIYGYT
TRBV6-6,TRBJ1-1,ASSYFSGQPNTEAF
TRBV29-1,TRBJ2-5,SVNSGETQY
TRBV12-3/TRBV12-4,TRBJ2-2,ASSFSGELF
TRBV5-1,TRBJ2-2,ASSLGASHTGELF
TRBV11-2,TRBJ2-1,ASSLGLAGGMNNEQF
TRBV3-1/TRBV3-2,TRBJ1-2,ASSQWRVYGYT
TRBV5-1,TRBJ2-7,ASSSDRSYEQY
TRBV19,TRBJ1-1,ASSIDPGRGSDTEAF
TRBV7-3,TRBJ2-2,ASSFRQGATGELF
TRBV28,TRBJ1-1,ASRPPGQGRNEAF
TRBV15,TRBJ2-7,ATSRDRGGQVAYEQY
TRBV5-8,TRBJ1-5,ASSGGTVSNQPQH
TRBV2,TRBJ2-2,ASSKGTVTTGELF
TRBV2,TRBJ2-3,ASGLAGTDTQY
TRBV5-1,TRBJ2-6,ASSSLQGGGANVLT
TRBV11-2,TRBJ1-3,ASSLAGTARSGNTIY
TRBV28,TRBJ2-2,ASSFVAGGWRALDTGELF
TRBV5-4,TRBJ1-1,ASSFNRGGTEAF
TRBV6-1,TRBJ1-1,ASSEQGGTEAF
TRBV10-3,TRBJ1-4,ATERQVNEKLF
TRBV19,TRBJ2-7,ASSIFASSFSYEQY
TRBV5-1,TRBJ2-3,ASSQRTSYTDTQY
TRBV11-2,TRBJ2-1,ASSLEGGTAQF
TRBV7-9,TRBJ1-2,ASSSSGTGLYGYT
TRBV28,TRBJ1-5,ASSRTGGAWRGNQPQH
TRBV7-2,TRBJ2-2,ASSWGSSGDTGELF
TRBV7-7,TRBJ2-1,ASSIGTGSYNEQF
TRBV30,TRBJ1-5,AWSPSGNQPQH
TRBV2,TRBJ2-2,ASRGSGGVTGELF